This T cell receptor beta chain was identified in a study of cytomegalovirus exposure and HLA in healthy donors. Losses at the gene ends were 5 bases for V and 6 bases for J; bases not matched to a gene: 8. The CDR3 has 15 residues. The germline gives CDR1 MDHEN, CDR2 SYDVKM. Nominally healthy donors were sampled, though unrecorded immune exposures were likely. 13 Jbeta primers and 60 Vbeta primers were used for the PCR. Method: immunoSEQ multiplex PCR; TCRdb's copy keeps in-frame clones and lacks some. Its table lists roughly 120,000 clones. The chain combines TRBV28 with TRBJ2-4; 9 nucleotides align to TRBD1. Material for sequencing was PBMCs. This TCR derives from a man younger than 45 in good health and CMV-seronegative. For the CDR3, the DNA is TGTGCCAGCAGTCTTACAGGGGGCGCCGGAAACATTCAGTACTTC. This sequence encodes CASSLTGGAGNIQYF.